The 17 T cell receptor beta chains reported below all come from one sample, sequenced in a study of control samples from healthy donors and cancer patients. Repertoires were generated with immunoSEQ multiplex PCR, while TCRdb's copy carries only in-frame clones and drops some. The profile shows tens of thousands of clones, roughly 91% of them singletons. The sample consisted of PBMCs. These receptor sequences come from a man in his fifties or sixties with lung cancer.

This chain's CDR3 is CASSQEGGNNSPLHF. CDR3 in DNA: TGTGCCAGCAGCCAAGAGGGCGGGAACAATTCACCCCTCCACTTT. This chain links TRBV3-1 (or the pseudogene TRBV3-2) with TRBJ1-6; D uncertain. V lost 0 bases to trimming and J lost 7 bases, with 10 bases between them. The CDR3 is 15 amino acids. Germline CDR1 is LGHDT and CDR2 is YNNKEL (reference sequence).

This clone was observed a single time. The chain employs TRBV6-5 and TRBJ1-1; 7 bases are a match to TRBD1. CDR1 is MNHEY and CDR2 is SVGAGI in the germline V gene. This CDR3 comprises 13 residues. The V and J ends lost 2 bases and 4 bases, in that order; junction bases with no gene match: 1. The CDR3 DNA follows: TGTGCCAGCAGTTACCAGGGGGGCACTGAAGCTTTCTTT. Amino acid sequence: CASSYQGGTEAFF.

V is TRBV7-2 and J is TRBJ1-5, with D uncertain. With 6 bases removed from V and 4 bases from J, the gap between germline ends came to 13 bases. The CDR3 consists of 14 residues. The germline V gene has CDR1 SGHTA and CDR2 FQGNSA. CDR3 DNA: TGTGCCAGCAGGGACGCCCGACATAATCAGCCCCAGCATTTT. It yields the protein CASRDARHNQPQHF.

The chain is built from TRBV24-1 and TRBJ2-3; either TRBD1 or TRBD2 may supply D (5 bases each). CDR1 KGHDR and CDR2 SFDVKD come from the germline V gene. V lost 4 bases, J lost 1 base, and 14 bases lay in between. This CDR3 region has 16 residues. The CDR3 loop reads CATSDRDVYRTDTQYF. The CDR3 bases are TGTGCCACCAGTGACCGGGACGTCTACCGCACAGATACGCAGTATTTT.

CDR3 coding DNA: TGTGCCAGCAGTGCAGAGGTAGCGGGGGGGACCATGAACGAGCAGTACTTC. Its translation: CASSAEVAGGTMNEQYF. The chain recombines TRBV2 with TRBJ2-7, with 11 bases lining up with TRBD2. V shed 4 bases, J shed 5 bases, and the junction held 13 bases outside the gene matches. The CDR3 consists of 17 residues. Germline CDR1 reads SNHLY; CDR2 reads FYNNEI.

V usage is TRBV5-1 and J usage is TRBJ1-2, with D hard to call. Germline V gene lookup returns CDR1 SGHRS and CDR2 YFSETQ. With 0 bases removed from V and 8 bases from J, the gap between germline ends came to 14 bases. This CDR3 comprises 14 residues. CDR3 in amino acids: CASSLDPWWEGYTF. The CDR3 DNA sequence: TGCGCCAGCAGCTTGGATCCTTGGTGGGAAGGCTACACCTTC.

The chain employs TRBV5-8 and TRBJ1-5, with D unclear. The germline V gene encodes CDR1 SGHTS and CDR2 YDEGEE. There are 12 residues in the CDR3. V was pared by 0 bases and J by 5 bases, with 3 bases between. As DNA, the CDR3 is TGTGCCAGCAGCTTGGTCTATCAGCCCCAGCATTTT. Its translation: CASSLVYQPQHF.

The chain combines TRBV6-1 with TRBJ1-5; D unclear. The V end lost 1 base, the J end lost 3 bases, and 13 bases lay between the germline ends. CDR3 size: 16 residues. Germline CDR1 reads MNHNS; CDR2 reads SASEGT. The CDR3 DNA reads as TGTGCCAGCAGTGAAGAAGTAAGCAGGAACAATCAGCCCCAGCATTTT. Protein: CASSEEVSRNNQPQHF.

This rearrangement joins TRBV20-1 to TRBJ1-2, with D unclear. This CDR3 is 10 amino acids long. V was shortened by 5 bases and J by 3 bases, with 4 bases between the two germline ends. Germline-derived CDR1 and CDR2 are DFQATT and SNEGSKA (reference sequence). In DNA form, the CDR3 reads TGCAGTGCTCCCCACTATGGCTACACCTTC. As protein: CSAPHYGYTF.

The chain is built from TRBV4-3 and TRBJ1-3; tentative D call: TRBD1 (6 bases). The germline V gene has CDR1 LGHNA and CDR2 YSLEER. The V end was cut by 3 bases, the J end by 3 bases, with 15 bases between. The CDR3 is 16 amino acids. As DNA, the CDR3 is TGCGCCAGCAGCCAGGGGGCATCGTCGAGTGGAAACACCATATATTTT. This codes for CASSQGASSSGNTIYF.

This chain joins TRBV3-1 (or the pseudogene TRBV3-2) and TRBJ1-6; D might be TRBD1 (5 bases). The CDR3 length is 13 residues. Germline V gene data show CDR1 as LGHDT and CDR2 as YNNKEL (reference sequence). V was trimmed by 0 bases and J by 9 bases, leaving 6 bases between them. Here the CDR3 reads CASSQDGTSPLHF. The CDR3, as DNA: TGTGCCAGCAGCCAAGATGGGACTTCACCCCTCCACTTT.

The chain links TRBV5-1 to TRBJ2-3; D gene uncertain. V dropped 0 bases and J dropped 1 base, with 6 bases sitting between them. Per germline, CDR1 SGHRS and CDR2 YFSETQ. The CDR3 consists of 14 residues. DNA of the CDR3: TGCGCCAGCAGCTTGGGGTGGGGCACAGATACGCAGTATTTT. This translates into CASSLGWGTDTQYF.

This chain joins TRBV19 and TRBJ2-2; 9 bases agree with TRBD1. This CDR3 is 16 amino acids long. V was pared by 4 bases and J by 4 bases, with 7 bases of the junction left unmatched. The V gene's germline CDR1 is LNHDA and CDR2 SQIVND (reference sequence). DNA of the CDR3: TGTGCCAGTAGTAGAAGCCGGGACAGGGTCACCGGGGAGCTGTTTTTT. This encodes CASSRSRDRVTGELFF. The whole variable domain, remainder taken from reference TRBV19 and TRBJ2-2, is DGGITQSPKYLFRKEGQNVTLSCEQNLNHDAMYWYRQDPGQGLRLIYYSQIVNDFQKGDIAEGYSVSREKKESFPLTVTSAQKNPTAFYLCASSRSRDRVTGELFFGEGSRLTVL.

V is TRBV28 and J is TRBJ2-7, with 8 bases fitting TRBD1. This CDR3 spans 14 amino acids. Germline CDR1 MDHEN, CDR2 SYDVKM. V dropped 11 bases and J dropped 2; count of bases not matched to a gene: 11. CDR3 DNA sequence: TGTGCCGCACGAACCGGGACAGGAACCTACGAGCAGTACTTC. Its protein product is CAARTGTGTYEQYF.

This chain links TRBV12-3 or TRBV12-4 with TRBJ2-1; D may match TRBD1 or TRBD2 (5 bases each). The CDR3 covers 12 residues. Trimming left V 6 bases short and J 11 bases short, with 14 bases between. The DNA of the CDR3 is TGTGCCAGCAGCCCGAGGGGAGCTCAGCAGTTCTTC. Protein product: CASSPRGAQQFF.

This clone was observed a single time. The chain is built from TRBV7-9 and TRBJ2-2; D remains ambiguous. This CDR3 has 17 amino acids. CDR1 is SEHNR and CDR2 is FQNEAQ in the germline V gene (reference sequence). The V and J ends lost 4 bases and 0 bases respectively, with 15 bases between them. Written as DNA, the CDR3 is TGTGCCAGCAGCTCGGCAGAAGGTTACACGAACACCGGGGAGCTGTTTTTT. Translating it yields CASSSAEGYTNTGELFF. Full variable domain (outside the CDR3, taken from reference TRBV7-9 and TRBJ2-2): DTGVSQNPRHKITKRGQNVTFRCDPISEHNRLYWYRQTLGQGPEFLTYFQNEAQLEKSRLLSDRFSAERPKGSFSTLEIQRTEQGDSAMYLCASSSAEGYTNTGELFFGEGSRLTVL.

The genes are TRBV11-2 and TRBJ1-1; D is unclear. Trimming shortened V by 3 bases and J by 1 base, and 9 bases separated the two germline ends. Germline V gives CDR1 SGHAT, CDR2 FQNNGV. The CDR3 has 14 residues. CDR3 amino acids: CASSFSSGNTEAFF. The CDR3 region has the DNA TGTGCCAGCAGCTTCTCGTCCGGGAACACTGAAGCTTTCTTT.